This is a list of T cell receptor beta chains from one sample in a study of blood T cell repertoires in COVID-19. Libraries were prepared by immunoSEQ multiplex PCR; TCRdb keeps only in-frame clonotypes and omits some of them. Of approximately 440,000 clones in the sample, 80% to 95% were seen once. The specimen sequenced was PBMCs or T cells enriched from blood (not recorded which). The receptors come from a man aged 18 to 35 who had recovered from COVID-19. Each CDR3 is given with its conserved first and last residue. Each record gives: V gene, clone size, D gene, J gene, CDR3 protein, CDR3 DNA. The D gene is left open where the match is weak. Clone size is stated in some rows and not others, as once, few, many or a class when expanded.

v_gene: TRBV3-1/TRBV3-2; abundance: NA; d_gene: NA; j_gene: TRBJ1-1; CDR3aa: CASSSRSGQPEAFF; CDR3nt: TGTGCCAGCAGCAGTCGAAGCGGACAGCCTGAAGCTTTCTTT
v_gene: TRBV5-5; abundance: once; d_gene: NA; j_gene: TRBJ1-5; CDR3aa: CASSLSGMGNQPQHF; CDR3nt: TGTGCCAGCAGCTTGAGCGGGATGGGCAATCAGCCCCAGCATTTT
v_gene: TRBV13; abundance: NA; d_gene: NA; j_gene: TRBJ1-1; CDR3aa: CASSFEPAGYGGAFF; CDR3nt: TGTGCCAGCAGCTTCGAACCCGCGGGGTACGGGGGAGCTTTCTTT
v_gene: TRBV2; abundance: NA; d_gene: TRBD1; j_gene: TRBJ2-2; CDR3aa: CASSESGQGLTGELFF; CDR3nt: TGTGCCAGCAGTGAAAGCGGACAGGGGTTGACCGGGGAGCTGTTTTTT
v_gene: TRBV27; abundance: NA; d_gene: TRBD2; j_gene: TRBJ2-7; CDR3aa: CASSLGGRASYEQYF; CDR3nt: TGTGCCAGCAGTTTAGGCGGGAGGGCATCCTACGAGCAGTACTTC
v_gene: TRBV18; abundance: NA; d_gene: NA; j_gene: TRBJ1-5; CDR3aa: CASPWPQHF; CDR3nt: TGTGCCAGCCCGTGGCCCCAGCATTTT
v_gene: TRBV25-1; abundance: NA; d_gene: TRBD1; j_gene: TRBJ1-2; CDR3aa: CASSALSNRGSYGYTF; CDR3nt: TGTGCCAGCAGTGCACTTAGTAACAGGGGCTCCTATGGCTACACCTTC
v_gene: TRBV7-8; abundance: NA; d_gene: NA; j_gene: TRBJ1-5; CDR3aa: CASSFVSDQPQHF; CDR3nt: TGTGCCAGCAGCTTTGTCTCGGATCAGCCCCAGCATTTT
v_gene: TRBV27; abundance: NA; d_gene: NA; j_gene: TRBJ2-1; CDR3aa: CASSFHGNENEQFF; CDR3nt: TGTGCCAGCAGTTTTCACGGGAATGAGAATGAGCAGTTCTTC
v_gene: TRBV25-1; abundance: NA; d_gene: TRBD1; j_gene: TRBJ2-7; CDR3aa: CASSDEDRNEQYF; CDR3nt: TGTGCCAGCAGTGATGAGGACAGGAATGAGCAGTACTTC
v_gene: TRBV12-3/TRBV12-4; abundance: NA; d_gene: TRBD1; j_gene: TRBJ1-2; CDR3aa: CASSPGGRGYTF; CDR3nt: TGTGCCAGCAGTCCAGGGGGCCGTGGCTACACCTTC
v_gene: TRBV6-5; abundance: NA; d_gene: TRBD1; j_gene: TRBJ1-2; CDR3aa: CASSYKGQGVYGYTF; CDR3nt: TGTGCCAGCAGTTACAAGGGACAGGGCGTCTATGGCTACACCTTC
v_gene: TRBV7-9; abundance: once; d_gene: TRBD2; j_gene: TRBJ2-1; CDR3aa: CASSPSGVVGGISYNEQFF; CDR3nt: TGTGCCAGCAGCCCGAGCGGGGTCGTGGGGGGAATATCCTACAATGAGCAGTTCTTC
v_gene: TRBV5-5; abundance: few; d_gene: NA; j_gene: TRBJ1-6; CDR3aa: CASSFADSYNSPLHF; CDR3nt: TGTGCCAGCAGCTTCGCGGATTCCTATAATTCACCCCTCCACTTT
v_gene: TRBV28; abundance: NA; d_gene: TRBD1; j_gene: TRBJ2-3; CDR3aa: CASSYLLDRGGDTQYF; CDR3nt: TGTGCCAGCAGTTACCTCCTCGACAGGGGGGGAGATACGCAGTATTTT
v_gene: TRBV7-8; abundance: NA; d_gene: TRBD1; j_gene: TRBJ2-2; CDR3aa: CASSYQGAGTGELFF; CDR3nt: TGTGCCAGCAGCTACCAGGGGGCGGGCACCGGGGAGCTGTTTTTT
v_gene: TRBV28; abundance: NA; d_gene: TRBD1; j_gene: TRBJ2-2; CDR3aa: CASRLRGLTGELFF; CDR3nt: TGTGCCAGCAGGCTGAGGGGGCTCACCGGGGAGCTGTTTTTT
v_gene: TRBV11-2; abundance: once; d_gene: TRBD2; j_gene: TRBJ2-1; CDR3aa: CASGPGAGLVHEQFF; CDR3nt: TGTGCCAGCGGCCCAGGCGCGGGACTAGTCCATGAGCAGTTCTTC
v_gene: TRBV11-2; abundance: NA; d_gene: TRBD2; j_gene: TRBJ2-1; CDR3aa: CASSRTSGTYEQFF; CDR3nt: TGTGCCAGCAGCCGGACTAGCGGGACCTATGAGCAGTTCTTC
v_gene: TRBV6-5; abundance: NA; d_gene: NA; j_gene: TRBJ1-2; CDR3aa: CASSSDDRYYGYTF; CDR3nt: TGTGCCAGCAGTTCCGACGACAGATACTATGGCTACACCTTC
v_gene: TRBV5-1; abundance: NA; d_gene: TRBD1; j_gene: TRBJ2-7; CDR3aa: CASSLDRESYEQYF; CDR3nt: TGCGCCAGCAGCCTGGACAGGGAATCCTACGAGCAGTACTTC
v_gene: TRBV9; abundance: few; d_gene: TRBD2; j_gene: TRBJ2-1; CDR3aa: CASSVGGGSYNEQFF; CDR3nt: TGTGCCAGCAGCGTAGGGGGAGGGTCCTACAATGAGCAGTTCTTC
v_gene: TRBV5-6; abundance: once; d_gene: NA; j_gene: TRBJ2-5; CDR3aa: CASSLGLSQETQYF; CDR3nt: TGTGCCAGCAGCTTGGGGCTTTCCCAAGAGACCCAGTACTTC
v_gene: TRBV2; abundance: once; d_gene: NA; j_gene: TRBJ1-5; CDR3aa: CASSALAGRSQPQHF; CDR3nt: TGTGCCAGCAGTGCGTTGGCAGGGAGGAGTCAGCCCCAGCATTTT
v_gene: TRBV4-1; abundance: NA; d_gene: TRBD1; j_gene: TRBJ2-7; CDR3aa: CASSRGIDRAAYEQYF; CDR3nt: TGCGCCAGCAGCCGTGGAATTGACAGGGCCGCCTACGAGCAGTACTTC
v_gene: TRBV30; abundance: NA; d_gene: NA; j_gene: TRBJ2-7; CDR3aa: CAWSAPGLAIYEQYF; CDR3nt: TGTGCCTGGAGTGCCCCGGGGCTAGCGATCTACGAGCAGTACTTC
v_gene: TRBV5-1; abundance: NA; d_gene: TRBD2; j_gene: TRBJ2-5; CDR3aa: CASGRAGGPGETQYF; CDR3nt: TGCGCCAGCGGGCGAGCGGGAGGGCCAGGAGAGACCCAGTACTTC
v_gene: TRBV7-9; abundance: NA; d_gene: TRBD1; j_gene: TRBJ1-1; CDR3aa: CASSQRQGSTEAFF; CDR3nt: TGTGCCAGCAGCCAGAGACAGGGGAGCACTGAAGCTTTCTTT
v_gene: TRBV7-4; abundance: NA; d_gene: NA; j_gene: TRBJ2-7; CDR3aa: CASSLVPRGDTYEQYF; CDR3nt: TGTGCCAGCAGCTTAGTCCCCAGGGGTGATACCTACGAGCAGTACTTC
v_gene: TRBV10-2; abundance: NA; d_gene: NA; j_gene: TRBJ1-4; CDR3aa: CASSDPDRVNEKLFF; CDR3nt: TGCGCCAGCAGTGACCCGGACAGAGTAAATGAAAAACTGTTTTTT
v_gene: TRBV3-1/TRBV3-2; abundance: NA; d_gene: NA; j_gene: TRBJ2-5; CDR3aa: CASSQGRLEQETQYF; CDR3nt: TGTGCCAGCAGCCAGGGGAGACTGGAGCAAGAGACCCAGTACTTC
v_gene: TRBV5-1; abundance: few; d_gene: TRBD1; j_gene: TRBJ1-5; CDR3aa: CASSLEQGAQPQHF; CDR3nt: TGCGCCAGCAGCTTGGAACAGGGGGCACAGCCCCAGCATTTT
v_gene: TRBV4-1; abundance: NA; d_gene: TRBD2; j_gene: TRBJ2-1; CDR3aa: CASSRQASGRLPFF; CDR3nt: TGCGCCAGCAGCCGGCAGGCTAGCGGGAGGTTGCCGTTCTTC
v_gene: TRBV10-3; abundance: NA; d_gene: TRBD2; j_gene: TRBJ2-1; CDR3aa: CAISGGSGSQSSYNEQFF; CDR3nt: TGTGCCATCAGTGGGGGTAGCGGGAGCCAGAGCTCCTACAATGAGCAGTTCTTC
v_gene: TRBV30; abundance: NA; d_gene: TRBD1; j_gene: TRBJ1-2; CDR3aa: CAYVSGTGNGYTF; CDR3nt: TGTGCCTATGTATCCGGGACAGGGAATGGCTACACCTTC
v_gene: TRBV2; abundance: once; d_gene: NA; j_gene: TRBJ1-4; CDR3aa: CASSRRGRDATNEKLFF; CDR3nt: TGTGCCAGCTCCCGGCGAGGCAGGGATGCAACTAATGAAAAACTGTTTTTT
v_gene: TRBV5-5; abundance: NA; d_gene: NA; j_gene: TRBJ1-3; CDR3aa: CASSFRGLEGNTIYF; CDR3nt: TGTGCCAGCAGCTTCCGTGGGCTGGAAGGAAACACCATATATTTT
v_gene: TRBV27; abundance: NA; d_gene: NA; j_gene: TRBJ1-5; CDR3aa: CASSFGPENQPQHF; CDR3nt: TGTGCCAGCAGTTTTGGTCCCGAGAACCAGCCCCAGCATTTT
v_gene: TRBV15; abundance: NA; d_gene: TRBD1; j_gene: TRBJ1-5; CDR3aa: CATSRGQGASQPQHF; CDR3nt: TGTGCCACCAGCAGAGGACAGGGGGCCTCTCAGCCCCAGCATTTT
v_gene: TRBV27; abundance: NA; d_gene: NA; j_gene: TRBJ1-5; CDR3aa: CASSFSGSNQPQHF; CDR3nt: TGTGCCAGCAGTTTTTCAGGTAGCAATCAGCCCCAGCATTTT
v_gene: TRBV3-1/TRBV3-2; abundance: NA; d_gene: NA; j_gene: TRBJ1-2; CDR3aa: CASSQDYSGLGYTF; CDR3nt: TGTGCCAGCAGCCAAGATTATTCAGGGCTTGGCTACACCTTC